This T cell receptor beta chain was documented in a study of CD4 T cell repertoires in COVID-19. General study points: SARS-CoV and/or HKU1 spike cultures shared between about 6.5 and 25% of SARS-CoV-2 clonotypes.

To note about this clone: Its antigen is not known.

The CDR3 runs 15 residues. Germline V gene lookup returns CDR1 MDHEN and CDR2 SYDVKM. The V and J ends lost 5 bases and 4 bases respectively, with 15 bases between them. Sequencing was done directly on freshly isolated, uncultured memory T cells. The assay was immunoSEQ multiplex PCR, and TCRdb's table has in-frame clones only and misses some. Of 7,000 to 8,500 clones in the sample, 84% were seen once. Sequenced material: effector memory CD4+ T cells from blood, taken before the COVID-19 pandemic. This receptor was taken from a human donor who had COVID-19. V gene TRBV28 combines with J gene TRBJ2-1; D uncertain. The CDR3: CASSNRVSMYNEQFF. The CDR3 nucleotides are TGTGCCAGCAGTAATCGTGTAAGCATGTACAATGAGCAGTTCTTC.